This TCR beta chain was sequenced in a study of beta chain features in type 1 diabetes. Study observations and caveats: TCRB repertoires of naive, central memory and Treg cells appeared more similar among patients than among healthy donors. Across all four CD4+ subsets, people with type 1 diabetes showed modestly shorter TCRB CDR3s. Lower insertion and higher deletion counts appeared at VDJ junctions in type 1 diabetes patients.

The investigators reverse transcribed all of the isolated RNA, so they sequenced expressed TCRB transcripts. Here immunoSEQ multiplex PCR was the method, and the copy in TCRdb shows in-frame clones only, minus some. The sample has 300,000 or so clones, around 15% seen once. The V and J ends lost 1 base and 4 bases respectively, with 14 bases between them. The germline V gene has CDR1 SGHTA and CDR2 FQGNSA. This CDR3 contains 15 residues. Heparinised blood was drawn once per donor, averaging roughly 120 mL. CD4+ naive, central memory, regulatory and stem cell-like memory cells were sorted via CD45RO/CCR7/CD25/CD127/CD95/CD27. Notes on this clone: What it binds is not known.

The rearrangement uses TRBV7-2 and TRBJ2-7, with TRBD1 as a possible D gene (6 bases). The receptor comes from a man under 40 with type 1 diabetes. The sequencing sample was made of naive CD4+ T cells from blood. CDR3 nucleotides: TGTGCCAGCAGCTTAGGTTTCCAGGGGTCGTACGAGCAGTACTTC. Translated, it gives CASSLGFQGSYEQYF.